The 21 T cell receptor beta chains given below trace back to one sample, sequenced in a study of cytomegalovirus exposure and HLA in healthy donors (dated 2017 in TCRdb). Libraries were made using the immunoSEQ multiplex PCR assay. A mixture of 60 forward primers for TCR Vbeta segments and 13 reverse primers for TCR Jbeta segments was used in the multiplex PCR. As stored in TCRdb, this immuneACCESS dataset retains in-frame rearrangements with V and J assigned. A fraction of the clones does not appear; measured against another copy, unresolved V genes explain less than half of the discrepancy, and the remainder lacks a known reason. This sample lists 55,000 to 90,000 clones; roughly 79% were detected once. The ten largest clones capture approximately 5.8% of the sample. The sample comprised PBMCs. The receptors originated from a man in his forties or fifties in good health and CMV-seronegative.

A remark on this clone: One end of the junction fails to match germline, which may point to a read error. The rearrangement links TRBV7-7 to TRBJ2-2; D gene uncertain. The CDR3 consists of 14 residues. Germline assignment: CDR1 SSHAT and CDR2 FNYEAQ (reference sequence). CDR3 sequence: CASSFGTNTGELFF. In nucleotides, the CDR3 is TGTGCTAGCAGCTTTGGCACGAACACCGGGGAGCTGTTTTTT. Drawing the rest from reference TRBV7-7 and TRBJ2-2, the complete variable domain is GAGVSQSPRYKVTKRGQDVTLRCDPISSHATLYWYQQALGQGPEFLTYFNYEAQPDKSGLPSDRFSAERPEGSISTLTIQRTEQRDSAMYRCASSFGTNTGELFFGEGSRLTVL.

This clone was seen just once. The chain joins TRBV30 to TRBJ1-2, with no clear D. Germline lookup yields CDR1 GTSNPN and CDR2 SVGIG (reference sequence). The CDR3 has 15 amino acids. Trimming removed 0 bases at V and 1 base at J, with 12 bases between. The CDR3 region is CAWSVSGVGNYGYTF. The CDR3 DNA follows: TGTGCCTGGAGTGTATCGGGAGTTGGTAACTATGGCTACACCTTC.

The chain has TRBV4-1 and TRBJ2-1, with D uncertain. V was shortened by 0 bases and J by 5 bases, with 5 bases between the two germline ends. The CDR3 is 13 amino acids. CDR1 is MGHRA, CDR2 YSYEKL, per germline. In nucleotides, the CDR3 is TGCGCCAGCAGCCAAGAGAGCAACAATGAGCAGTTCTTC. This translates into CASSQESNNEQFF.

The rearrangement links TRBV6-4 to TRBJ2-1; D uncertain. The CDR3 sequence is 13 residues long. Between the trimmed V and J ends, which lost 6 bases and 7 bases, there was a span of 13 bases. The germline V gene has CDR1 MRHNA and CDR2 SNTAGT. CDR3 DNA: TGTGCCAGCAGCATAGAACGCGGAAATGAGCAGTTCTTC. This codes for CASSIERGNEQFF.

This sequence joins TRBV5-4 and TRBJ1-2; 9 bases are a match to TRBD1. J lost 4 bases, V lost 5 bases, and 6 bases had no gene match. The V gene's germline CDR1 is SGHNT and CDR2 YYREEE (reference sequence). This CDR3 has 14 amino acids. CDR3 sequence reads: CASSKRQGGYGYTF. The CDR3 DNA follows: TGTGCCAGCAGTAAACGACAGGGGGGCTATGGCTACACCTTC. Filled out from reference TRBV5-4 and TRBJ1-2, the complete variable domain reads ETGVTQSPTHLIKTRGQQVTLRCSSQSGHNTVSWYQQALGQGPQFIFQYYREEENGRGNFPPRFSGLQFPNYSSELNVNALELDDSALYLCASSKRQGGYGYTFGSGTRLTVV.

The CDR3 loop is CASSYSSAAGNTIYF. The CDR3 region has the DNA TGTGCCAGCAGTTACTCGTCGGCGGCTGGAAACACCATATATTTT. The rearrangement uses TRBV6-5 and TRBJ1-3; no reliable D call. The germline V gene has CDR1 MNHEY and CDR2 SVGAGI. The CDR3 loop spans 15 amino acids. Trimming took off 0 bases at V and 2 bases at J, with 8 bases between the two ends.

The J gene is TRBJ1-4, the V gene TRBV18, with D maybe TRBD1 (6 bases). Germline V CDR1 and CDR2: KGHSH, LQKENI. The CDR3 length is 16 residues. V lost 5 bases to trimming and J lost 8 bases, with 21 bases between them. The chain's CDR3 is CASSSRTRGSVEKLFF. The CDR3 DNA is TGTGCCAGCTCATCAAGGACGAGGGGGAGTGTCGAAAAACTGTTTTTT.

The chain links TRBV11-3 to TRBJ1-1, with D possibly TRBD1 on 5 matching bases. CDR3 length: 14 amino acids. Trimming took 5 bases from V and 4 from J, leaving 14 bases between them. CDR1 and CDR2 (germline): SGHNT, YENEEA. The CDR3 nucleotides read TGTGCCAGCAGCCCTCAGGAGGGGAGCACTGAAGCTTTCTTT. Protein: CASSPQEGSTEAFF.

A few counts support this clone. The chain links TRBV30 to TRBJ1-2; TRBD1 aligns across 9 bases. This CDR3 has 14 residues. The germline gives CDR1 GTSNPN, CDR2 SVGIG (reference sequence). The junction had 10 bases not matched to a gene; V was cut back by 3 bases and J by 8 bases. The CDR3 sequence: CAWRKQGAGGGYTF. CDR3 DNA: TGTGCCTGGAGGAAACAGGGGGCAGGTGGGGGCTACACCTTC.

The sample holds one count of this clone. V and J are TRBV19 and TRBJ1-5; D is ambiguous. CDR3 length: 11 amino acids. Germline V CDR1 and CDR2: LNHDA, SQIVND (reference sequence). V was shortened by 10 bases and J by 5 bases, with 9 bases between the two germline ends. The CDR3 is CAIGRDQPQHF. CDR3 DNA sequence: TGTGCCATAGGGAGGGATCAGCCCCAGCATTTT.

This chain uses TRBV19 with TRBJ1-2; D unresolved. Trimming took off 1 base at V and 4 bases at J, with 7 bases between the two ends. The CDR3 totals 13 residues. CDR1 is LNHDA and CDR2 is SQIVND in the germline V gene (reference sequence). The DNA of the CDR3 is TGTGCCAGTAGTATAGGACAAGTCTATGGCTACACCTTC. Residues: CASSIGQVYGYTF. Full variable domain (remainder filled in from reference TRBV19 and TRBJ1-2): DGGITQSPKYLFRKEGQNVTLSCEQNLNHDAMYWYRQDPGQGLRLIYYSQIVNDFQKGDIAEGYSVSREKKESFPLTVTSAQKNPTAFYLCASSIGQVYGYTFGSGTRLTVV.

This sequence joins TRBV19 and TRBJ1-4; no clear D. Germline-derived CDR1 and CDR2 are LNHDA and SQIVND (reference sequence). V gave up 6 bases and J gave up 7 bases, with 6 bases separating them. There are 11 residues in the CDR3. The CDR3: CASRNSEKLFF. In DNA form, the CDR3 reads TGTGCCAGTAGAAACAGTGAAAAACTGTTTTTT.

The gene calls are TRBV5-1 and TRBJ2-1; 9 bases map to TRBD2. The trim removed 8 bases at V and 8 bases at J, leaving 8 bases unmatched. CDR1 and CDR2 from the germline V gene are SGHRS and YFSETQ. This CDR3 has 13 amino acids. The CDR3 coding sequence is TGCGCCAGTACGGGACTAGCTAGCCATGAGCAGTTCTTC. This encodes CASTGLASHEQFF.

This chain connects TRBV28 to TRBJ1-1, with 7 bases that match TRBD1. V lost 1 base to trimming and J lost 0 bases; unmatched junction nucleotides: 8. The CDR3 is made up of 17 amino acids. CDR1 and CDR2 (germline): MDHEN, SYDVKM. The CDR3 sequence is CASSLLGPGTVNTEAFF. CDR3 bases: TGTGCCAGCAGTTTATTGGGGCCCGGGACAGTGAACACTGAAGCTTTCTTT.

This clone has only one observation. The gene calls are TRBV19 and TRBJ2-1; possibly TRBD1 for D (5 bases). V lost 6 bases and J lost 9, with 9 bases in between. Germline V gene lookup returns CDR1 LNHDA and CDR2 SQIVND (reference sequence). The CDR3 loop spans 11 amino acids. The CDR3 DNA reads as TGTGCCAGTAGAAGCACAGGTGAGCAGTTCTTC. Its translation: CASRSTGEQFF. Full variable domain (outside the CDR3, taken from reference TRBV19 and TRBJ2-1): DGGITQSPKYLFRKEGQNVTLSCEQNLNHDAMYWYRQDPGQGLRLIYYSQIVNDFQKGDIAEGYSVSREKKESFPLTVTSAQKNPTAFYLCASRSTGEQFFGPGTRLTVL.

This chain links TRBV7-9 with TRBJ1-2, with a weak D call TRBD1 (5 bases). The CDR3 length is 15 residues. CDR1 is SEHNR and CDR2 is FQNEAQ in the germline V gene (reference sequence). Trimming cost V 4 bases and J 2 bases, with 14 bases left between them. The CDR3 loop is CASSYGAGTNYGYTF. For the CDR3, the DNA is TGTGCCAGCAGCTATGGTGCGGGGACCAACTATGGCTACACCTTC.

Only a few counts were recorded for this clone. In DNA form, the CDR3 reads TGTGCCAGCAGCCGGGAGGGGGCGACGATCTACGAGCAGTACTTC. Its translation is CASSREGATIYEQYF. The J gene is TRBJ2-7, the V gene TRBV5-5; maybe TRBD2 (8 bases). This CDR3 contains 15 residues. CDR1 SGHKS and CDR2 YYEKEE come from the germline V gene (reference sequence). V was pared by 4 bases and J by 3 bases, with 17 bases between.

V and J are TRBV28 and TRBJ1-1, with a tentative D call TRBD1 (5 bases). Germline assignment: CDR1 MDHEN and CDR2 SYDVKM. The CDR3 covers 18 residues. V lost 2 bases and J 1 base, leaving 20 bases between the germline ends. CDR3 bases: TGTGCCAGCAGTTTAGGTCCCGGGACTCCCAAAGAGAACACTGAAGCTTTCTTT. Translating it yields CASSLGPGTPKENTEAFF. The complete variable domain, with remaining parts taken from reference TRBV28 and TRBJ1-1, reads DVKVTQSSRYLVKRTGEKVFLECVQDMDHENMFWYRQDPGLGLRLIYFSYDVKMKEKGDIPEGYSVSREKKERFSLILESASTNQTSMYLCASSLGPGTPKENTEAFFGQGTRLTVV.

The rearrangement links TRBV27 to TRBJ2-1, with TRBD2 matching 9 bases. V shed 2 bases, J shed 0 bases, and the junction held 5 bases outside the gene matches. Germline CDR1 is MNHEY and CDR2 is SMNVEV (reference sequence). This CDR3 contains 17 residues. CDR3: CASSLMGLANSYNEQFF. CDR3 coding DNA: TGTGCCAGCAGTTTAATGGGACTAGCAAACTCCTACAATGAGCAGTTCTTC.

The chain is built from TRBV27 and TRBJ2-3; tentatively, D is TRBD2 (5 bases). Germline V CDR1 and CDR2: MNHEY, SMNVEV (reference sequence). The CDR3 is made up of 19 amino acids. V lost 1 base, J lost 0 bases, and 20 bases lay in between. DNA for the CDR3: TGTGCCAGCAGTTTATTAGCAGGATTCGACTACTCTAGCACAGATACGCAGTATTTT. Amino acids: CASSLLAGFDYSSTDTQYF.

CDR3 DNA: TGTGCCAGCAGCTCCGACCCGGGGACTGAAGCTTTCTTT. Its translation is CASSSDPGTEAFF. This sequence joins TRBV7-9 and TRBJ1-1; the D is unclear. The CDR3 has 13 amino acids. Germline loops: CDR1 SEHNR, CDR2 FQNEAQ (reference sequence). V was shortened by 4 bases and J by 5 bases, with 11 bases between the two germline ends.